The TCR beta chain under discussion was sequenced for a study of early T cells in non-severe SARS-CoV-2 infection. CDR3 length equals 13 residues. CDR1 is SQVTM, CDR2 ANQGSEA, per germline. The germline V and J ends were trimmed by 0 bases and 4 bases, with 9 bases remaining between them. TCRdb redid the calling of the 5' RACE reads with MiXCR, one entry per CDR3 protein. The sample gives about 92,000 distinct CDR3 sequences, roughly 15% of which show up once; 5% to 7.5% is in the top ten. A few counts support this clonotype. V is TRBV29-1 and J is TRBJ2-5; D could derive from TRBD1 or TRBD2 (6 bases each). This TCR derives from an adult who was a healthcare worker with PCR-confirmed SARS-CoV-2 infection or an uninfected control (not recorded which). Sequenced material: whole blood. CDR3 sequence reads: CSVEDGGGETQYF. The CDR3 DNA sequence: TGCAGCGTTGAAGATGGAGGGGGAGAGACCCAGTACTTC.